Each of the 22 T cell receptor beta chains below was sequenced from the same sample in a study of Graves' ophthalmopathy and Graves' hyperthyroidism. For repertoire sequencing, the TCR beta CDR3 regions were amplified from RNA transcripts. RT-PCR in the first round used HTBI primers; a second-round multiplex PCR followed. TCRdb independently ran MiXCR on the multiplex PCR reads; one entry per CDR3 protein. The repertoire consists of more than 1,000,000 distinct CDR3 sequences, with 35% to 45% occurring once and the leading ten covering more than 9.5%. The sample was peripheral blood or thyroid tissue (not recorded which). These receptors originate from an adult man with Graves' hyperthyroidism.

This clonotype occurred many times. The V gene is TRBV12-3 or TRBV12-4, the J gene TRBJ1-5; 7 bases match TRBD1. This CDR3 is 16 amino acids long. The J segment lost 4 bases and the V segment lost 8 bases, leaving 14 bases of the junction unmatched. CDR3 residues: CASASGGSISNQPQHF. The CDR3, as DNA: TGTGCCAGCGCATCAGGGGGGTCAATCTCTAATCAGCCCCAGCATTTT.

Ten or more counts support this clonotype. V and J are TRBV10-3 and TRBJ1-2; D is ambiguous. Deletions cut 10 bases from V and 3 bases from J, with 18 bases between. CDR1 ENHRY and CDR2 SYGVKD come from the germline V gene. This CDR3 comprises 14 residues. CDR3: CATLDRVRDYGYTF. CDR3 nucleotides: TGTGCCACTTTAGACCGGGTGCGGGACTATGGCTACACCTTC.

In regard to this clonotype: This is likely a read error, given that the CDR3 carries no conserved phenylalanine or tryptophan at its end. The limits of the CDR3 on the DNA are not certain, so only TCRdb's listed CDR3 is given. CDR3 protein: CASGSAGTA. V gene TRBV7-9 combines with J gene TRBJ1-5; the D segment call TRBD1 is taken from the table without a DNA check. Germline V CDR1 and CDR2: SEHNR, FQNEAQ (reference sequence). The CDR3 is made up of 9 amino acids, end residues included.

This chain uses TRBV20-1 with TRBJ2-7, with D perhaps matching TRBD1 (6 bases). The CDR3 covers 16 residues. The germline gives CDR1 DFQATT, CDR2 SNEGSKA (reference sequence). V dropped 3 bases and J dropped 0 bases, with 18 bases sitting between them. CDR3 amino acids: CSASGVGAADSYEQYF. CDR3 nucleotide sequence: TGCAGTGCTAGTGGGGTGGGGGCCGCAGACTCCTACGAGCAGTACTTC.

This chain links TRBV12-3 or TRBV12-4 with TRBJ2-7, with 10 bases that match TRBD2. The CDR3 covers 17 residues. J was trimmed by 3 bases and V by 3 bases; bases with no gene match: 11. The CDR3 spells CASSFPSPAGGGYEQYF. The CDR3 nucleotides read TGTGCCAGCAGTTTCCCTTCCCCAGCGGGAGGGGGCTACGAGCAGTACTTC.

This chain uses TRBV28 with TRBJ2-7, with D uncertain. Trimming took 8 bases from V and 3 from J, leaving 20 bases between them. The CDR3 is 15 amino acids. The germline V gene encodes CDR1 MDHEN and CDR2 SYDVKM. CDR3 in amino acids: CASSLTARGDYEQYF. The DNA for the CDR3 is TGTGCCAGCTCGCTGACGGCAAGAGGCGACTACGAGCAGTACTTC. Looking up the rest from reference TRBV28 and TRBJ2-7 gives the full variable domain: DVKVTQSSRYLVKRTGEKVFLECVQDMDHENMFWYRQDPGLGLRLIYFSYDVKMKEKGDIPEGYSVSREKKERFSLILESASTNQTSMYLCASSLTARGDYEQYFGPGTRLTVT.

This chain links TRBV19 with TRBJ2-2; D ambiguous. The ends were cut back, 5 bases at V and 6 bases at J, with 4 bases in the middle. The CDR3 is made up of 11 amino acids. Germline V CDR1 and CDR2: LNHDA, SQIVND (reference sequence). The CDR3 loop is CASSWPGELFF. DNA of the CDR3: TGTGCCAGTAGTTGGCCCGGGGAGCTGTTTTTT.

The genes are TRBV10-2 and TRBJ1-1; tentative D call: TRBD1 (6 bases). Germline V gene data show CDR1 as WSHSY and CDR2 as SAAADI. The length of the CDR3 is 15 residues. Trimming took 2 bases from V and 1 from J, leaving 11 bases between them. The CDR3 coding sequence is TGCGCCAGCAGTGAGCCGGAGACAGGGAACACTGAAGCTTTCTTT. This encodes CASSEPETGNTEAFF.

This clonotype was counted many times. V is TRBV10-2 and J is TRBJ1-4; TRBD1 might be the D (5 bases). V was cut by 8 bases and J by 0 bases, with 13 bases left in between. There are 15 residues in the CDR3. The V gene's germline CDR1 is WSHSY and CDR2 SAAADI. The CDR3 protein is CASARGTATNEKLFF. The DNA of the CDR3 is TGCGCCAGCGCACGGGGGACCGCAACTAATGAAAAACTGTTTTTT.

To note about this clonotype: Sequence at one end of the junction differs from germline and may be a read error. This sequence joins TRBV10-3 and TRBJ1-4, with a tentative D call TRBD1 (5 bases). Per the germline V gene, CDR1 is ENHRY and CDR2 is SYGVKD. This CDR3 has 15 residues. The CDR3 DNA reads as TGTGCCAGCAGTCCGGGGGTTTATGAGCGTGAAAAACTGTTTTTT. Amino acid sequence: CASSPGVYEREKLFF.

Many counts were recorded for this clonotype. The gene calls are TRBV10-3 and TRBJ1-1; D is ambiguous. Trimming stripped 2 bases from V and 8 bases from J, with 6 bases between. The germline gives CDR1 ENHRY, CDR2 SYGVKD. The CDR3 is 11 residues long. The CDR3: CAISEGREAFF. The CDR3 DNA follows: TGTGCCATCAGTGAGGGGAGGGAAGCTTTCTTT.

This clonotype was picked up many times. The chain recombines TRBV11-2 with TRBJ2-7, with 7 nucleotides matching TRBD1. The CDR3 spans 14 residues. The V segment lost 2 bases and the J segment 4 bases; nucleotides outside the gene matches: 5. Germline V gene lookup returns CDR1 SGHAT and CDR2 FQNNGV. The CDR3 nucleotides are TGTGCCAGCAGCTTAATACAGGGGCGATACGAGCAGTACTTC. Translated, it gives CASSLIQGRYEQYF. The full variable domain, with the rest looked up from reference TRBV11-2 and TRBJ2-7, is EAGVAQSPRYKIIEKRQSVAFWCNPISGHATLYWYQQILGQGPKLLIQFQNNGVVDDSQLPKDRFSAERLKGVDSTLKIQPAKLEDSAVYLCASSLIQGRYEQYFGPGTRLTVT.

As to this clonotype: This CDR3 is missing its conserved last phenylalanine or tryptophan, likely due to a read error. Because the CDR3's place on the DNA is in doubt, the DNA is left out and the CDR3 is given as listed by TCRdb. The CDR3 protein is CASRGTGDY. J is TRBJ2-5 and V is TRBV2; TRBD1, the table's D call, lacks a check against the DNA. The germline gives CDR1 SNHLY, CDR2 FYNNEI. Including both end residues, the CDR3 is 9 amino acids long.

This clonotype has ten or more counts. The chain recombines TRBV19 with TRBJ2-7, with D unclear. Looked up from germline, CDR1 is LNHDA and CDR2 is SQIVND (reference sequence). Trimming removed 7 bases at V and 2 bases at J, with 9 bases between. The CDR3 runs 12 residues. For the CDR3, the DNA is TGTGCCAGTATGGGCCGCACCTACGAGCAGTACTTC. The encoded protein is CASMGRTYEQYF.

The table lists this clonotype with a few counts. This sequence joins TRBV3-1 and TRBJ1-6; TRBD1 matches 7 bases. Germline V CDR1 and CDR2: LGHDT, YNNKEL (reference sequence). The trim removed 4 bases at V and 4 bases at J, leaving 13 bases unmatched. CDR3 length: 18 amino acids. CDR3 in DNA: TGTGCCAGCAGCCCGACAGGGTCGGGACGGGGGTATAATTCACCCCTCCACTTT. This gives the protein CASSPTGSGRGYNSPLHF. Complete variable domain (other parts from reference TRBV3-1 and TRBJ1-6): DTAVSQTPKYLVTQMGNDKSIKCEQNLGHDTMYWYKQDSKKFLKIMFSYNNKELIINETVPNRFSPKSPDKAHLNLHINSLELGDSAVYFCASSPTGSGRGYNSPLHFGNGTRLTVT.

In its sample, this clonotype was seen a few times. This chain links TRBV5-1 with TRBJ2-5; a possible D gene is TRBD2 (5 bases). V was clipped by 4 bases and J by 0 bases, with 13 bases between them. The CDR3 length is 15 residues. The V gene's germline CDR1 is SGHRS and CDR2 YFSETQ. The CDR3 sequence is CASSPAGLDQETQYF. CDR3 nucleotide sequence: TGCGCCAGCAGCCCGGCCGGACTGGACCAAGAGACCCAGTACTTC.

This chain uses TRBV7-9 with TRBJ1-5; D might be TRBD1 (5 bases). From germline, CDR1 is SEHNR and CDR2 FQNEAQ (reference sequence). CDR3 size: 16 residues. V was cut by 5 bases and J by 7 bases, with 21 bases left in between. This chain's CDR3 is CASSPILGTGSQPQHF. The DNA for the CDR3 is TGTGCCAGCAGCCCCATCTTAGGGACGGGGAGCCAGCCCCAGCATTTT.

The gene calls are TRBV29-1 and TRBJ1-1; D unresolved. The length of the CDR3 is 15 residues. The V end was cut by 3 bases, the J end by 0 bases, with 14 bases between. Per the germline V gene, CDR1 is SQVTM and CDR2 is ANQGSEA. As DNA, the CDR3 is TGCAGCGTTGAGGCCTTGAGGGTCATGAACACTGAAGCTTTCTTT. It encodes CSVEALRVMNTEAFF.

This clonotype appeared many times. V gene TRBV24-1 combines with J gene TRBJ2-7; 7 positions match TRBD1. Trimming at V came to 2 bases and at J to 6 bases, leaving 15 bases not matched to a gene. Per germline, CDR1 KGHDR and CDR2 SFDVKD. This CDR3 is 17 amino acids long. For the CDR3, the DNA is TGTGCCACCAGTGATTCATGGGACAGAAAAACCCCTAGCGAGCAGTACTTC. It is translated as CATSDSWDRKTPSEQYF.

This rearrangement joins TRBV27 to TRBJ2-2; D is ambiguous. V was pared by 2 bases and J by 4 bases, with 8 bases between. Germline V gene sequence: CDR1 MNHEY, CDR2 SMNVEV (reference sequence). The CDR3 totals 14 residues. The chain's CDR3 is CASSLGYRTGELFF. In nucleotides, the CDR3 is TGTGCCAGCAGTTTAGGGTATCGCACCGGGGAGCTGTTTTTT.

The rearrangement joins TRBV24-1 to TRBJ2-7, with 8 bases that match TRBD1. The CDR3 is 14 residues long. Germline V gene data show CDR1 as KGHDR and CDR2 as SFDVKD. The junction had 10 bases not matched to a gene; V was cut back by 10 bases and J by 3 bases. Here the CDR3 reads CATQGDPLVYEQYF. CDR3 bases: TGTGCCACACAGGGGGATCCCCTCGTCTACGAGCAGTACTTC.

The chain links TRBV10-3 to TRBJ2-7, with TRBD1 matching over 7 bases. Judging by the DNA end, TRBJ2-1 fits better; the J call may be wrong. Germline CDR1 and CDR2: ENHRY and SYGVKD. The CDR3 consists of 15 residues. The CDR3 nucleotides read TGTGCCATCAGTCCCGGGACAGCGAAAGACAATGAGCAGTTCTTC. Its translation is CAISPGTAKDNEQFF.